This is a list of T cell receptor beta chains from one sample in a study of T cells after yellow fever vaccination. TCRdb itself ran the 5' RACE reads through MiXCR, one entry per CDR3 protein. Of about 510,000 distinct CDR3 sequences listed, about a fifth were seen once; the top ten hold approximately 16%. The source material was PBMCs, sampled about 20 days after the first yellow fever vaccination. The receptors were gathered from a man between 18 and 29 years old who received the YFV17D yellow fever vaccine. CDR3s include the opening cysteine and the closing phenylalanine or tryptophan.

v_gene	j_gene	CDR3aa
TRBV19	TRBJ1-5	CASSQSGGRNQPQHF
TRBV7-9	TRBJ2-5	CASSLFTVRELETQYF
TRBV4-2	TRBJ2-3	CASSQDRSGGQDTQYF
TRBV12-3/TRBV12-4	TRBJ2-5	CASSFAYSAGGETQYF
TRBV7-3	TRBJ2-5	CASSLNGGGAGETQYF
TRBV2	TRBJ2-5	CASSEGEETQYF
TRBV12-3/TRBV12-4	TRBJ1-6	CASSFGQGGSPLHF
TRBV24-1	TRBJ2-3	CATSDIQGPADTQYF
TRBV12-3/TRBV12-4	TRBJ2-2	CASSFPRGAPNTGELVF
TRBV7-2	TRBJ1-1	CASSPTGAAPEAFF
TRBV12-3/TRBV12-4	TRBJ2-3	CASSFALSTDTQYF
TRBV12-3/TRBV12-4	TRBJ2-7	CASSPGQGRHEQYF
TRBV20-1	TRBJ2-3	CSARLGAGTDTQYF
TRBV18	TRBJ2-1	CASSPLKPGQIYNEQFF
TRBV12-3/TRBV12-4	TRBJ2-7	CASSLQGPSYEQYF
TRBV7-6	TRBJ1-1	CASSLSAGYYTEAFF
TRBV21-1	TRBJ2-7	CASSSEGAPYEQYF
TRBV4-2	TRBJ2-7	CASSQGAGDSYEQYF
TRBV4-2	TRBJ2-1	CASSQDLGEASEQFF
TRBV7-2	TRBJ2-4	CASSPTGQGAKNIQYF
TRBV4-3	TRBJ2-3	CASSQDPLAGFTDTQYF
TRBV5-1	TRBJ2-5	CASSLGSQETQYF